This TCR beta chain was retrieved from a study of T cell changes during pregnancy in multiple sclerosis. This clone was recorded a few times. Germline V gene data show CDR1 as SNHLY and CDR2 as FYNNEI. The ends lost 8 bases at V and 8 bases at J; junction bases unmatched: 5. CDR3 length equals 12 residues. Sequencing used immunoSEQ multiplex PCR; TCRdb keeps in-frame clones, though not all of them. This sample has tens of thousands of clones, with approximately 90% found just once. The chain links TRBV2 to TRBJ2-1; TRBD1 agrees at 8 bases. Specimen: peripheral blood, collected before pregnancy. The sequence derives from a female donor with multiple sclerosis, enrolled in a pregnancy study. The CDR3 region is CASGRGRDEQFF. The CDR3 DNA follows: TGTGCCAGCGGCAGGGGGCGGGATGAGCAGTTCTTC. Variable domain in full (rest from reference TRBV2 and TRBJ2-1): EPEVTQTPSHQVTQMGQEVILRCVPISNHLYFYWYRQILGQKVEFLVSFYNNEISEKSEIFDDQFSVERPDGSNFTLKIRSTKLEDSAMYFCASGRGRDEQFFGPGTRLTVL.